This T cell receptor beta chain was sequenced during a study of T cell clonality in common variable immunodeficiency. Study conclusions and caveats: CVID subjects had higher TCRbeta clonality than healthy controls, most marked in about a third.

The germline V gene has CDR1 SGDLS and CDR2 YYNGEE. The V end lost 0 bases, the J end lost 3 bases, and 13 bases lay between the germline ends. The CDR3 consists of 15 residues. The protocol was immunoSEQ multiplex PCR, while the TCRdb copy is restricted to in-frame clones and leaves out a portion. Singletons are absent from the sample, which has about 66,000 clones. There are many counts of this clone. Its matching antigen is unknown. The sequence runs out 3 residues before the end of the CDR3; the remainder is reconstructed from the germline J gene. The receptor comes from a person aged 18 to 70 in good health. V is TRBV9 and J is TRBJ2-7; no clear D gene. The specimen was peripheral blood mononuclear cells. CDR3 sequence: CASSVANSWIYEQYF. CDR3 DNA (partial): TGTGCCAGCAGCGTAGCTAACAGTTGGATCTACGAG. Based on the CDR3 plus reference TRBV9 and TRBJ2-7, the full variable domain is DSGVTQTPKHLITATGQRVTLRCSPRSGDLSVYWYQQSLDQGLQFLIQYYNGEERAKGNILERFSAQQFPDLHSELNLSSLELGDSALYFCASSVANSWIYEQYFGPGTRLTVT.